One and the same sample provided the 3 T cell receptor beta chains below, sequenced in a study of radiation and T cells in renal cell carcinoma. The time point was: blood 4 weeks post-SBRT, at nephrectomy. The treatment denotes: 15 Gy SBRT to primary tumor, nephrectomy 4 weeks later. Using immunoSEQ multiplex PCR, the repertoire was profiled, and TCRdb retains in-frame clones only, with some absent. The sample shows over 120,000 clones, 70% to 90% of them seen only once. This specimen was blood, taken from a patient whose treatment included radiotherapy and nephrectomy. These receptors originate from a woman in her 50s with renal cell carcinoma.

The chain links TRBV5-4 to TRBJ2-1; D remains unclear. CDR1 and CDR2 (germline): SGHNT, YYREEE (reference sequence). Trimming stripped 1 base from V and 9 bases from J, with 17 bases between. The CDR3 sequence is 15 residues long. The CDR3, as DNA: TGTGCCAGCAGCTTGCCGAAAGATTTTGGCTCTGAGCAGTTCTTC. It yields the protein CASSLPKDFGSEQFF.

V gene TRBV10-3 combines with J gene TRBJ2-7, with a weak D call TRBD2 (5 bases). The length of the CDR3 is 13 residues. Germline CDR1 and CDR2: ENHRY and SYGVKD. Trimming stripped 2 bases from V and 5 bases from J, with 10 bases between. CDR3 sequence: CAISEGEGDEQYF. For the CDR3, the DNA is TGTGCCATCAGTGAGGGTGAGGGAGACGAGCAGTACTTC.

The V and J genes are TRBV6-5 and TRBJ2-1; TRBD2 agrees at 8 bases. Losses at the gene ends were 0 bases for V and 7 bases for J; bases not matched to a gene: 8. The CDR3 is made up of 16 amino acids. Germline V gene sequence: CDR1 MNHEY, CDR2 SVGAGI. The CDR3 nucleotides are TGTGCCAGCAGTTACTCCCCGGGACTAGACAGGAATGAGCAGTTCTTC. It specifies CASSYSPGLDRNEQFF.